This passage covers 28 T cell receptor beta chains from one sample sequenced in a study of shared clonotypes between healthy human individuals. The method was immunoSEQ multiplex PCR; TCRdb's version includes in-frame clones alone and lacks a portion of them. The sample holds about 1.5 million clones, around 98% seen once. The sequencing sample was made of naive CD4+ T cells sorted from blood. Subset: CD45RA+ positively selected. Receptor source: a man aged 30-40 years in good health.

This chain links TRBV25-1 with TRBJ2-3, with 8 bases that match TRBD1. V trimming: 7 bases; J trimming: 4 bases; junction bases outside the gene matches: 10. Germline loops: CDR1 MGHDK, CDR2 SYGVNS. The CDR3 is 15 amino acids. CDR3 in amino acids: CASNPGTGVADTQYF. The CDR3 DNA reads as TGTGCCAGCAACCCCGGGACAGGAGTGGCAGATACGCAGTATTTT.

The rearrangement uses TRBV12-5 and TRBJ2-5; 13 bases match TRBD2. Unmatched junction bases numbered 1, after V lost 4 bases and J lost 2 bases. The CDR3 has 15 residues. In germline, CDR1 is LGHNT, CDR2 FRNRAP. CDR3 residues: CASGSGLAGQETQYF. Here the CDR3 DNA reads TGTGCTAGTGGTTCGGGACTAGCGGGACAAGAGACCCAGTACTTC.

The V gene is TRBV28, the J gene TRBJ1-1; D call uncertain. This CDR3 contains 10 residues. V gave up 6 bases and J gave up 8 bases, with 7 bases separating them. CDR1 is MDHEN and CDR2 is SYDVKM in the germline V gene. CDR3 nucleotides: TGTGCCAGCAGCGAAGGGGAAGCTTTCTTT. Residues: CASSEGEAFF. The full variable domain, in which reference TRBV28 and TRBJ1-1 provide the parts outside the CDR3, is DVKVTQSSRYLVKRTGEKVFLECVQDMDHENMFWYRQDPGLGLRLIYFSYDVKMKEKGDIPEGYSVSREKKERFSLILESASTNQTSMYLCASSEGEAFFGQGTRLTVV.

This clone was counted once. The chain uses TRBV7-9 and TRBJ2-1; no reliable D call. The V end was cut by 5 bases, the J end by 1 base, with 12 bases between. There are 15 residues in the CDR3. Germline-derived CDR1 and CDR2 are SEHNR and FQNEAQ (reference sequence). The CDR3 bases are TGTGCCAGCAGCACGACTGCAGTATCCTACAATGAGCAGTTCTTC. Translated: CASSTTAVSYNEQFF.

The chain couples TRBV14 to TRBJ2-7; TRBD1 is a possible D gene (6 bases). Germline CDR1 SGHDN, CDR2 FVKESK. V was shortened by 2 bases and J by 3 bases, with 17 bases between the two germline ends. CDR3 length equals 16 residues. CDR3 DNA: TGTGCCAGCAGCCAAAAACAGGGACCGAAGAACTACGAGCAGTACTTC. Amino acids: CASSQKQGPKNYEQYF.

The chain links TRBV5-1 to TRBJ2-7; D possibly corresponds to TRBD1 (6 bases). The CDR3 is 15 amino acids. Germline-derived CDR1 and CDR2 are SGHRS and YFSETQ. Deletions cut 3 bases from V and 1 base from J, with 14 bases between. CDR3 protein: CASSYLTGVSYEQYF. For the CDR3, the DNA is TGCGCCAGCAGCTATCTGACAGGAGTTTCCTACGAGCAGTACTTC.

The chain joins TRBV10-3 to TRBJ2-1, with TRBD1 matching 8 bases. The CDR3 is made up of 15 amino acids. CDR1 is ENHRY, CDR2 SYGVKD, per germline. Trimming cost V 2 bases and J 6 bases; bases outside gene matches: 6. CDR3 sequence: CAISEGQGAPNEQFF. The CDR3 coding sequence is TGTGCCATCAGTGAGGGCCAGGGGGCGCCCAATGAGCAGTTCTTC.

This chain connects TRBV15 to TRBJ1-1; TRBD1 aligns across 8 bases. The CDR3 totals 16 residues. With V trimmed by 4 bases and J by 2 bases, 9 bases remained unmatched. The germline gives CDR1 LNHNV, CDR2 YYDKDF (reference sequence). The CDR3 spells CATSKTGTGTNTEAFF. The CDR3 region has the DNA TGTGCCACCAGCAAAACCGGGACAGGAACCAACACTGAAGCTTTCTTT.

This chain uses TRBV11-2 with TRBJ2-7; D call uncertain. Germline V gene lookup returns CDR1 SGHAT and CDR2 FQNNGV. The CDR3 has 15 residues. Trimming took 5 bases from V and 3 from J, leaving 17 bases between them. The CDR3 here is CASSPLYALHYEQYF. The DNA of the CDR3 is TGTGCCAGCAGCCCCCTTTATGCCCTACACTACGAGCAGTACTTC.

V usage is TRBV5-1 and J usage is TRBJ2-1; 14 bases are shared with TRBD2. This CDR3 is built from 16 residues. V shed 4 bases and J 6 bases; nucleotides not matched to a gene: 6. Germline V lookup: CDR1 SGHRS, CDR2 YFSETQ. Here the CDR3 reads CASSPLGLAGVNEQFF. The CDR3, as DNA: TGCGCCAGCAGCCCGCTGGGACTAGCGGGAGTCAATGAGCAGTTCTTC.

The gene calls are TRBV28 and TRBJ1-3; TRBD1 agrees at 8 bases. After removal of 5 bases from V and 4 bases from J, the junction contained 13 bases not matched to a gene. CDR1 MDHEN and CDR2 SYDVKM come from the germline V gene. The CDR3 has 17 residues. The CDR3 protein is CASSTLVRGRRGNTIYF. The CDR3 bases are TGTGCCAGCAGTACCCTAGTCAGGGGGCGCCGGGGAAACACCATATATTTT.

This chain connects TRBV5-1 to TRBJ2-5, with TRBD2 matching 8 bases. There are 15 residues in the CDR3. V lost 4 bases to trimming and J lost 1 base; unmatched junction nucleotides: 6. The germline gives CDR1 SGHRS, CDR2 YFSETQ. CDR3 bases: TGCGCCAGCAGCCTCGGGAGGGGCCGCCAAGAGACCCAGTACTTC. It encodes CASSLGRGRQETQYF.

The chain uses TRBV7-6 and TRBJ2-7; 10 bases map to TRBD2. CDR1 SGHVS and CDR2 FNYEAQ come from the germline V gene. This CDR3 has 18 amino acids. Unmatched junction bases numbered 13, after V lost 5 bases and J lost 0 bases. CDR3 nucleotide sequence: TGTGCCAGCAGCCCAAGGGCTAGCGGGAGAGACCTCTCCTACGAGCAGTACTTC. This translates into CASSPRASGRDLSYEQYF.

CDR3 coding DNA: TGTGCCAGCAGTGAGACAGATAGAAACACCATATATTTT. It translates to CASSETDRNTIYF. The chain employs TRBV2 and TRBJ1-3; D might be TRBD1 (5 bases). This CDR3 is built from 13 residues. Trimming took 3 bases from V and 5 from J, leaving 8 bases between them. CDR1 SNHLY and CDR2 FYNNEI come from the germline V gene.

The chain is built from TRBV5-1 and TRBJ1-1; D ambiguous. Germline loops: CDR1 SGHRS, CDR2 YFSETQ. The CDR3 runs to 13 residues. V was cut by 7 bases and J by 0 bases, with 10 bases left in between. This CDR3 is CASQKTMNTEAFF. The CDR3 DNA sequence: TGCGCCAGCCAAAAGACTATGAACACTGAAGCTTTCTTT.

On this clone itself: This CDR3 is also generated by other DNA sequences in the sample. The rearrangement uses TRBV9 and TRBJ2-7, with D uncertain. Between the trimmed V and J ends, which lost 0 bases and 4 bases, there was a span of 8 bases. The CDR3 is 13 residues long. CDR1 and CDR2 from the germline V gene are SGDLS and YYNGEE. Written as DNA, the CDR3 is TGTGCCAGCAGCGTAGAGGGATTGTACGAGCAGTACTTC. As protein: CASSVEGLYEQYF.

V is TRBV19 and J is TRBJ2-3; D gene unclear. The CDR3 length is 13 residues. Germline loops: CDR1 LNHDA, CDR2 SQIVND (reference sequence). V was cut by 5 bases and J by 5 bases, with 11 bases left in between. The CDR3 loop reads CASSPRPGDTQYF. CDR3 nucleotide sequence: TGTGCCAGTAGTCCCCGTCCGGGAGATACGCAGTATTTT.

V and J are TRBV5-1 and TRBJ2-3, with D perhaps being TRBD1 or TRBD2 (5 bases each). CDR1 and CDR2 from the germline V gene are SGHRS and YFSETQ. Between the trimmed V and J ends, which lost 6 bases and 3 bases, there was a span of 11 bases. The CDR3 loop spans 13 amino acids. The CDR3 bases are TGCGCCAGCACCAGGGAGTTGACAGATACGCAGTATTTT. This gives the protein CASTRELTDTQYF.

This chain connects TRBV7-2 to TRBJ2-6; possibly TRBD1 or TRBD2 for D (6 bases each). This CDR3 is built from 19 residues. With 2 bases removed from V and 1 base from J, the gap between germline ends came to 18 bases. Germline values: CDR1 SGHTA, CDR2 FQGNSA. The CDR3 nucleotides are TGTGCCAGCAGCTTACTTGGTCCGGGGGCAGGGTCTGGGGCCAACGTCCTGACTTTC. This encodes CASSLLGPGAGSGANVLTF.

The chain carries TRBV18 and TRBJ2-2; 7 nucleotides agree with TRBD1. V lost 5 bases, J lost 4 bases, and 7 bases stayed unmatched. Germline CDR1 KGHSH, CDR2 LQKENI. The CDR3 contains 15 residues. CDR3 nucleotide sequence: TGTGCCAGCTCAGCGACAGGGAAGAGCACCGGGGAGCTGTTTTTT. This gives the protein CASSATGKSTGELFF.

This clone has a single count. The J gene is TRBJ2-3, the V gene TRBV27, with a tentative D call TRBD2 (5 bases). V was pared by 4 bases and J by 2 bases, with 13 bases between. The CDR3 loop spans 15 amino acids. Germline CDR1 is MNHEY and CDR2 is SMNVEV (reference sequence). CDR3 in amino acids: CASSSRPGYTDTQYF. DNA of the CDR3: TGTGCCAGCAGTTCGCGACCGGGGTACACAGATACGCAGTATTTT.

The chain joins TRBV9 to TRBJ1-5, with D unresolved. Per germline, CDR1 SGDLS and CDR2 YYNGEE. The CDR3 totals 13 residues. V was clipped by 0 bases and J by 9 bases, with 10 bases between them. The CDR3 region is CASSVDRLGPQHF. The CDR3 DNA follows: TGTGCCAGCAGCGTAGATCGCCTCGGGCCCCAGCATTTT.

CDR3 sequence reads: CASSLGGKVGNTEAFF. The CDR3 DNA reads TGTGCCAGCAGCTTGGGGGGCAAAGTTGGGAACACTGAAGCTTTCTTT. The rearrangement links TRBV7-6 to TRBJ1-1; TRBD1 might be the D (6 bases). V dropped 3 bases and J dropped 1 base, with 15 bases sitting between them. Looked up from germline, CDR1 is SGHVS and CDR2 is FNYEAQ. The CDR3 has 16 amino acids.

The chain recombines TRBV30 with TRBJ1-4; unclear D gene. The length of the CDR3 is 15 residues. V was cut by 3 bases and J by 2 bases, with 13 bases left in between. The germline V gene has CDR1 GTSNPN and CDR2 SVGIG (reference sequence). CDR3 DNA: TGTGCCTGGAGCCCCCGGAGGAAGACTAATGAAAAACTGTTTTTT. Protein product: CAWSPRRKTNEKLFF.

V is TRBV4-1 and J is TRBJ2-2; TRBD1 agrees at 8 bases. The ends lost 2 bases at V and 0 bases at J; junction bases unmatched: 5. The CDR3 loop spans 17 amino acids. Germline CDR1 and CDR2: MGHRA and YSYEKL. The CDR3 DNA sequence: TGCGCCAGCAGCCAACCAGGGACAGGACCGAACACCGGGGAGCTGTTTTTT. Translating it yields CASSQPGTGPNTGELFF.

The CDR3 is CSVLRRMGYTEQYF. CDR3 coding DNA: TGCAGCGTACTTAGGCGTATGGGTTACACCGAGCAGTACTTC. The J gene is TRBJ2-7, the V gene TRBV29-1; D is undetermined. Trimming pared 6 bases from V and 6 bases from J, leaving 21 bases between. CDR1 and CDR2 from the germline V gene are SQVTM and ANQGSEA. The CDR3 length is 14 residues.

The J gene is TRBJ1-5, the V gene TRBV10-3; D call uncertain. The CDR3 is made up of 14 amino acids. Per germline, CDR1 ENHRY and CDR2 SYGVKD. The V and J ends lost 2 bases and 6 bases respectively, with 11 bases between them. The CDR3: CAISEGGLAQPQHF. CDR3 nucleotide sequence: TGTGCCATCAGTGAGGGAGGGCTGGCTCAGCCCCAGCATTTT.

The chain recombines TRBV7-8 with TRBJ1-2, with TRBD1 matching over 8 bases. V lost 4 bases, J lost 9 bases, and 13 bases stayed unmatched. The CDR3 runs 15 residues. Germline values: CDR1 SGHVS, CDR2 FQNEAQ. The CDR3 loop is CASSYEDRVKICYTF. Here the CDR3 DNA reads TGTGCCAGCAGCTACGAGGACAGGGTAAAAATTTGCTACACCTTC.